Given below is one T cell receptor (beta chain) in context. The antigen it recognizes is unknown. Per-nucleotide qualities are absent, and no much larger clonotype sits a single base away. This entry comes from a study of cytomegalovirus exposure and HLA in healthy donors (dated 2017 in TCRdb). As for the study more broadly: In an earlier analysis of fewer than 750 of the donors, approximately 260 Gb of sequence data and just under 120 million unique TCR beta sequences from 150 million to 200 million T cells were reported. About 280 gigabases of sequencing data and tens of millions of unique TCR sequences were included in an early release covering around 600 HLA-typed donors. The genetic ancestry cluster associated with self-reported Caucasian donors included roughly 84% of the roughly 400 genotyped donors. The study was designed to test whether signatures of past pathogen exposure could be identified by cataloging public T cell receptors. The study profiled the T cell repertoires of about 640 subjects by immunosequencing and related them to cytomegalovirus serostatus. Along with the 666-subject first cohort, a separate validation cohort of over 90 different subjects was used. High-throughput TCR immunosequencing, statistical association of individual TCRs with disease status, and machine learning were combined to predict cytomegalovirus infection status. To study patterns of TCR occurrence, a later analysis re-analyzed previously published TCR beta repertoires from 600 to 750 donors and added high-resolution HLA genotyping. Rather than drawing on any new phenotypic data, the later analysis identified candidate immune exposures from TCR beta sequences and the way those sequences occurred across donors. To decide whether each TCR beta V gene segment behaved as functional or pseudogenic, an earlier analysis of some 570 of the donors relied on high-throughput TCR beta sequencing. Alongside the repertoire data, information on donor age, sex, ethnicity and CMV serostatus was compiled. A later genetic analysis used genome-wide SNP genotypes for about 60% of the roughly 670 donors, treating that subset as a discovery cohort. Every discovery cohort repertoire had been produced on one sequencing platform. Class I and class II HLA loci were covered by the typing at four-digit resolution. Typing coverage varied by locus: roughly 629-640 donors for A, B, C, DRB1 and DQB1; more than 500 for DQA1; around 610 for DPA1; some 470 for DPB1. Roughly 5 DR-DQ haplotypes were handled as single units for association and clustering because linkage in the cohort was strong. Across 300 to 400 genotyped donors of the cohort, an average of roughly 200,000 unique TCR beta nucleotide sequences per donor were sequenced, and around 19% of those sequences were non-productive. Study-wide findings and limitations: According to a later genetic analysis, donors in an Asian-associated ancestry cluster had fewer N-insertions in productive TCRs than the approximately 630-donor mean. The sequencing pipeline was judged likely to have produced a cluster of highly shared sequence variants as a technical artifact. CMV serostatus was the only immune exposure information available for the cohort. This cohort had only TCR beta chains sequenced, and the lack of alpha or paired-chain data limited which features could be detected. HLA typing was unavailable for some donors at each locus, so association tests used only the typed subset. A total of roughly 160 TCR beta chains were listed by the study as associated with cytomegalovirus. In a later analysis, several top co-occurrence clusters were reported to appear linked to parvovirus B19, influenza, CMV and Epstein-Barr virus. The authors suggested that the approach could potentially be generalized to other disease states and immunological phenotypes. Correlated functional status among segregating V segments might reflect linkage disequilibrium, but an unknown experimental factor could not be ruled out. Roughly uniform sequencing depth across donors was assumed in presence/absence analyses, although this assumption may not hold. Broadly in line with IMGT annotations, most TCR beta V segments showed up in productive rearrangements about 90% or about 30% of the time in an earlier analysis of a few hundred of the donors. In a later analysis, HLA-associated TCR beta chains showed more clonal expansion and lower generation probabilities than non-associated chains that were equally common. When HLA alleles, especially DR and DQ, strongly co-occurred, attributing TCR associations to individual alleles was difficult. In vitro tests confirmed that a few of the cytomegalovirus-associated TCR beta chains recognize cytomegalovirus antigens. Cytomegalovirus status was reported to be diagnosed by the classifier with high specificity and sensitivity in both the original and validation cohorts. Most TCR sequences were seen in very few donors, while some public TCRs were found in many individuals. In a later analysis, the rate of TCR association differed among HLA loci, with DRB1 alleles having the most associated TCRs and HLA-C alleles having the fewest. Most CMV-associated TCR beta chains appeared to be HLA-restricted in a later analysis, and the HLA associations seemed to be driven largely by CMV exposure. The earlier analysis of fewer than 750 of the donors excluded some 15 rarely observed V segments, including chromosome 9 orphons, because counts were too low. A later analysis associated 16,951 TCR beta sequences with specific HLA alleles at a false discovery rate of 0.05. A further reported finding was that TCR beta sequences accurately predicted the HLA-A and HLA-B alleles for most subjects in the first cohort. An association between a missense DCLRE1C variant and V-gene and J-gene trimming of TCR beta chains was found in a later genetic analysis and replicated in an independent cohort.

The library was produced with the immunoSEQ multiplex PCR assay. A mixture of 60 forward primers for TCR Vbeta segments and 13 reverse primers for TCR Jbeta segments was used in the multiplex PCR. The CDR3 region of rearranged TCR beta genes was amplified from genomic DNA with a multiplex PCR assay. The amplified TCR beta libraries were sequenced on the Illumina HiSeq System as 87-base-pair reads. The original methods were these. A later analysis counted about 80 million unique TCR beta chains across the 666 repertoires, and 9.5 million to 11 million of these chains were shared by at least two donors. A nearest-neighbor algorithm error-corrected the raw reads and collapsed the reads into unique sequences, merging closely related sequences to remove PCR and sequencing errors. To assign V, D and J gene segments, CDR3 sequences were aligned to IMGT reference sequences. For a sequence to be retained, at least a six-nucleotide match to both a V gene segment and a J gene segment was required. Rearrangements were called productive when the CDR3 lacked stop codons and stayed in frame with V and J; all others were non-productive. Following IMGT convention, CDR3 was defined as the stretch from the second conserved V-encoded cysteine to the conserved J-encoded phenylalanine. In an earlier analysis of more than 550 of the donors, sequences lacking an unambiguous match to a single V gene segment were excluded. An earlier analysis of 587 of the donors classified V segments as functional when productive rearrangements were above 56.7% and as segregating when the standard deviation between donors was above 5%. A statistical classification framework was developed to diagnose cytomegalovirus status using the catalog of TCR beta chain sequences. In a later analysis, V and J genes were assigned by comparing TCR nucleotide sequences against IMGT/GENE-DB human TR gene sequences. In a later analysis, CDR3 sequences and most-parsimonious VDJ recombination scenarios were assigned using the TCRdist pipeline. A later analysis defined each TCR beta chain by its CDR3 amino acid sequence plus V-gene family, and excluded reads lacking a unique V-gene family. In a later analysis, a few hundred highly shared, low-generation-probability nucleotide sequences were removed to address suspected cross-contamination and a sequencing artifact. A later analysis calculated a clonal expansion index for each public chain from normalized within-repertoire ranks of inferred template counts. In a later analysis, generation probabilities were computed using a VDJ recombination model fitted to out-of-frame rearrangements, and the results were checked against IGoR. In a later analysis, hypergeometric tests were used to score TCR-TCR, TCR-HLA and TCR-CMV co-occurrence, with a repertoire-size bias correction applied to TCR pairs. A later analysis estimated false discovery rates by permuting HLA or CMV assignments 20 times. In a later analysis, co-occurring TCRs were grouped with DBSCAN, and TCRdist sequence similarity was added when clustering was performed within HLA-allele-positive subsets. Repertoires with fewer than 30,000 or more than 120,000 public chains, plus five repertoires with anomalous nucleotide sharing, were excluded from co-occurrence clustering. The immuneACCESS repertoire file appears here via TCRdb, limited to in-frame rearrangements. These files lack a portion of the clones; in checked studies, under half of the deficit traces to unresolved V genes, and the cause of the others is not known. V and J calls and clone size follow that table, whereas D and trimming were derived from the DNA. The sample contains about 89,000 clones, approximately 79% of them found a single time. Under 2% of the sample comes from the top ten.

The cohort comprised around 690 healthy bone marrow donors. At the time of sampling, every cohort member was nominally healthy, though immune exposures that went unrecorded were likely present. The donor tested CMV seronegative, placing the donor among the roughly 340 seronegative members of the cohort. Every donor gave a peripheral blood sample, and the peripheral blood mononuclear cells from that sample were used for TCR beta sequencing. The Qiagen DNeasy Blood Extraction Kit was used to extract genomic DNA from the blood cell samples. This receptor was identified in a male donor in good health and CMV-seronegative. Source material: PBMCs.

The encoded CDR3 is CASRPSGSFRNEQFF. The sequenced DNA: TGTGCCAGCCGTCCAAGCGGGAGTTTTCGCAATGAGCAGTTCTTC. In this chain, TRBV27 is recombined with TRBJ2-1; TRBD2 agrees with 8 junctional bases. Reading the germline V gene (reference sequence) gives CDR1 MNHEY and CDR2 SMNVEV. Trimming takes 8 bases off V and 6 bases off J; junction bases not matched to a gene: 12. The CDR3 goes from the cysteine to the phenylalanine over 15 residues. The retained sequence is limited to the CDR3, 45 bases, with the frame set at the first base.